This paragraph reports one TCR beta chain. The read finishes 3 residues shy of the CDR3 end, and the germline J gene is used to complete it. Using immunoSEQ multiplex PCR, the repertoire was profiled, and TCRdb retains in-frame clones only, with some absent. The sample spans under 55,000 clones; the ten largest clones claim approximately 0.81%. The source of the sample is a study of Tregs in tolerant kidney transplant recipients. Germline V gives CDR1 SEHNR, CDR2 FQNEAQ (reference sequence). Trimming took off 3 bases at V and 0 bases at J, with 11 bases between the two ends. This CDR3 is 15 amino acids long.

This TCR was sampled from a human donor who received a combined kidney and bone marrow transplant. The specimen was CD4+ T cells from blood, collected before the transplant. The chain joins TRBV7-9 to TRBJ1-1; possibly TRBD1 for D (6 bases). CDR3 region: CASSFPTGLNTEAFF. Incomplete CDR3 DNA: TGTGCCAGCAGCTTCCCGACAGGCCTGAACACTGAA.